These 25 T cell receptor beta chains were all obtained from the same sample, sequenced in a study of follicular helper T cells after annual influenza vaccination. Time point indicated: 2014-2015 season, pre-vaccination. Profiling relied on immunoSEQ multiplex PCR, and the TCRdb table lists in-frame clones only, not all of them. The table includes nearly 9,000 clones, just under 80% detected once. The starting material was CXCR5+ CD38- circulating T follicular helper cells from blood, obtained on the day of influenza vaccination. Subset noted: circulating Tfh, non-naive CD4+CXCR5+PD-1+ (ICOS+CD38+ or ICOS-CD38-). The receptors here all came from an adult who received the influenza vaccine.

The CDR3 here is CAITRDTSYPYGYTF. CDR3 DNA: TGTGCCATCACCCGGGACACATCATACCCGTATGGCTACACCTTC. This chain joins TRBV10-3 and TRBJ1-2; a weak D match, TRBD1 (6 bases). The CDR3 is made up of 15 amino acids. V lost 7 bases to trimming and J lost 5 bases, with 20 bases between them. CDR1 is ENHRY and CDR2 is SYGVKD in the germline V gene.

The chain joins TRBV6-1 to TRBJ1-5, with D tentatively TRBD1 (6 bases). Germline CDR1 and CDR2: MNHNS and SASEGT. The V end was cut by 6 bases, the J end by 6 bases, with 18 bases between. CDR3 length equals 15 residues. The CDR3 DNA sequence: TGTGCCAGCAGCGTTGGAAGGGGGTTAGGTCAGCCCCAGCATTTT. This sequence encodes CASSVGRGLGQPQHF.

The rearrangement joins TRBV5-1 to TRBJ2-3; D possibly corresponds to TRBD2 (6 bases). Trimming stripped 4 bases from V and 3 bases from J, with 15 bases between. In germline, CDR1 is SGHRS, CDR2 YFSETQ. This CDR3 contains 15 residues. CDR3 amino acids: CASSMSGARTDTQYF. In DNA, the CDR3 is TGCGCCAGCAGCATGTCGGGAGCGAGAACAGATACGCAGTATTTT.

This clone was recorded a few times. V is TRBV4-2 and J is TRBJ2-5; D remains unclear. Trimming pared 0 bases from V and 2 bases from J, leaving 13 bases between. Germline CDR1 reads LGHNA; CDR2 reads YNFKEQ. The CDR3 is made up of 16 amino acids. The CDR3 reads CASSQDGGAGQETQYF. The CDR3 coding sequence is TGTGCCAGCAGCCAAGACGGCGGTGCCGGACAAGAGACCCAGTACTTC.

The chain combines TRBV18 with TRBJ1-4, with D tentatively TRBD1 (6 bases). The V end lost 2 bases, the J end lost 5 bases, and 24 bases lay between the germline ends. Germline V lookup: CDR1 KGHSH, CDR2 LQKENI. This CDR3 spans 19 amino acids. In nucleotides, the CDR3 is TGTGCCAGCTCACCAGTCCAACCGGCCGGGGGCGAATCAAATGAAAAACTGTTTTTT. This sequence encodes CASSPVQPAGGESNEKLFF.

The CDR3 sequence is CASSPLAGGRETQYF. CDR3 DNA: TGCGCCAGCAGCCCCTTGGCGGGAGGCAGGGAGACCCAGTACTTC. The rearrangement uses TRBV5-1 and TRBJ2-5; 8 nucleotides align to TRBD2. V gave up 4 bases and J gave up 5 bases; unmatched junction bases: 10. Per germline, CDR1 SGHRS and CDR2 YFSETQ. This CDR3 contains 15 residues.

The chain combines TRBV6-6 with TRBJ1-1, with unresolved D. Germline V gives CDR1 MNHNY, CDR2 SVGAGI (reference sequence). The CDR3 loop spans 14 amino acids. Trimming cost V 0 bases and J 0 bases, with 5 bases left between them. CDR3 nucleotide sequence: TGTGCCAGCAGTTACTCACAGTTGAACACTGAAGCTTTCTTT. Translating it yields CASSYSQLNTEAFF.

J is TRBJ1-3 and V is TRBV18; D gene ambiguous. The germline gives CDR1 KGHSH, CDR2 LQKENI. This CDR3 comprises 15 residues. V shed 3 bases and J shed 0 bases, with 9 bases lying between them. CDR3 sequence: CASSPGVDSGNTIYF. DNA of the CDR3: TGTGCCAGCTCACCCGGTGTTGACTCTGGAAACACCATATATTTT.

The chain uses TRBV19 and TRBJ1-2, with 8 positions matching TRBD1. The junction had 4 bases not matched to a gene; V was cut back by 3 bases and J by 1 base. Per the germline V gene, CDR1 is LNHDA and CDR2 is SQIVND (reference sequence). This CDR3 is 15 amino acids long. In DNA form, the CDR3 reads TGTGCCAGTAGTATGGCGACAGGGGTTAACTATGGCTACACCTTC. It codes for CASSMATGVNYGYTF.

This chain joins TRBV4-2 and TRBJ2-2; 9 positions agree with TRBD1. Per the germline V gene, CDR1 is LGHNA and CDR2 is YNFKEQ. The ends lost 1 base at V and 9 bases at J; junction bases unmatched: 9. This CDR3 comprises 16 residues. The CDR3 DNA sequence: TGTGCCAGCAGCCAAGGGTCGGACAGGGGACTCCGGGAGCTGTTTTTT. Its translation: CASSQGSDRGLRELFF.

The rearrangement uses TRBV2 and TRBJ2-1, with TRBD1 identical over 10 bases. This CDR3 has 15 amino acids. Germline V gene lookup returns CDR1 SNHLY and CDR2 FYNNEI. V lost 6 bases to trimming and J lost 8 bases; unmatched junction nucleotides: 10. The chain's CDR3 is CASRITGTGDDEQFF. DNA for the CDR3: TGTGCCAGCAGGATCACCGGGACAGGGGACGATGAGCAGTTCTTC.

This chain joins TRBV5-4 and TRBJ1-1, with TRBD1 matching 8 bases. The trim removed 2 bases at V and 2 bases at J, leaving 8 bases unmatched. This CDR3 is built from 16 residues. Germline CDR1 is SGHNT and CDR2 is YYREEE (reference sequence). The CDR3 DNA reads TGTGCCAGCAGCTTCCCGGACAGGGACTTAAACACTGAAGCTTTCTTT. It yields the protein CASSFPDRDLNTEAFF.

The chain joins TRBV5-5 to TRBJ1-1; tentative D call: TRBD1 (5 bases). CDR3 length: 14 residues. V was shortened by 1 base and J by 5 bases, with 12 bases between the two germline ends. Germline assignment: CDR1 SGHKS and CDR2 YYEKEE (reference sequence). CDR3 protein: CASSLWAEGTEAFF. Here the CDR3 DNA reads TGTGCCAGCAGCTTGTGGGCGGAGGGGACTGAAGCTTTCTTT. The full variable domain, completed using reference TRBV5-5 and TRBJ1-1, is DAGVTQSPTHLIKTRGQQVTLRCSPISGHKSVSWYQQVLGQGPQFIFQYYEKEERGRGNFPDRFSARQFPNYSSELNVNALLLGDSALYLCASSLWAEGTEAFFGQGTRLTVV.

The J gene is TRBJ2-7, the V gene TRBV19; 8 nucleotides agree with TRBD2. V lost 5 bases, J lost 2 bases, and 8 bases stayed unmatched. Germline CDR1 and CDR2: LNHDA and SQIVND (reference sequence). This CDR3 has 15 amino acids. CDR3 amino acids: CASSPRGSGTYEQYF. CDR3 nucleotides: TGTGCCAGTAGTCCCCGAGGTAGCGGGACCTACGAGCAGTACTTC.

This clone was observed once. The chain combines TRBV6-5 with TRBJ2-7; D possibly matches TRBD1 or TRBD2 (7 bases each). This CDR3 has 13 residues. Trimming removed 5 bases from V and 3 bases from J, with 11 bases in between. Per germline, CDR1 MNHEY and CDR2 SVGAGI. The chain's CDR3 is CASSPGGVYEQYF. The CDR3 DNA is TGTGCCAGCAGTCCAGGGGGGGTCTACGAGCAGTACTTC.

DNA of the CDR3: TGTGCCAGCAGCTTAGCAAGGGACGGTGGGGAGACCCAGTACTTC. Amino acid sequence: CASSLARDGGETQYF. V is TRBV7-2 and J is TRBJ2-5; tentatively, D is TRBD1 or TRBD2 (5 bases each). The CDR3 is 15 residues long. Trimming cost V 0 bases and J 5 bases, with 13 bases left between them. From germline, CDR1 is SGHTA and CDR2 FQGNSA.

CDR3 DNA: TGTGCCAGTAGTATGCAACTAGCCGAGCAGTTCTTC. Encoded protein: CASSMQLAEQFF. The V call is TRBV19, the J call TRBJ2-1, with a weak D call TRBD2 (6 bases). V gave up 3 bases and J gave up 10 bases, with 10 bases separating them. This CDR3 contains 12 residues. Per germline, CDR1 LNHDA and CDR2 SQIVND (reference sequence).

The gene calls are TRBV27 and TRBJ1-1; D not resolved. V lost 1 base and J 1 base, leaving 10 bases between the germline ends. This CDR3 region has 15 residues. Germline V gives CDR1 MNHEY, CDR2 SMNVEV (reference sequence). The CDR3 sequence: CASSLYEGRNTEAFF. CDR3 nucleotides: TGTGCCAGCAGTTTATATGAGGGCAGGAACACTGAAGCTTTCTTT.

This clone was observed a few times. The V and J genes are TRBV19 and TRBJ1-1; 8 positions agree with TRBD1. CDR1 is LNHDA and CDR2 is SQIVND in the germline V gene (reference sequence). The V gene end was trimmed by 2 bases and the J gene end by 6 bases; junction bases not matched to a gene: 5. The length of the CDR3 is 14 residues. The CDR3 sequence is CASSIPTGGPEAFF. The DNA for the CDR3 is TGTGCCAGTAGTATACCAACAGGGGGACCTGAAGCTTTCTTT.

The chain is built from TRBV7-9 and TRBJ1-5; no clear D gene. Trimming took off 6 bases at V and 0 bases at J, with 3 bases between the two ends. CDR1 is SEHNR and CDR2 is FQNEAQ in the germline V gene (reference sequence). The CDR3 has 12 amino acids. DNA for the CDR3: TGTGCCAGCAGTTTTAGCAATCAGCCCCAGCATTTT. Amino acids: CASSFSNQPQHF.

The genes are TRBV6-6 and TRBJ2-2; no clear D gene. Germline V CDR1 and CDR2: MNHNY, SVGAGI (reference sequence). The CDR3 consists of 15 residues. V was trimmed by 5 bases and J by 5 bases, leaving 15 bases between them. This CDR3 reads CASSKMGPGTGELFF. The CDR3 DNA sequence: TGTGCCAGCAGTAAAATGGGTCCCGGAACCGGGGAGCTGTTTTTT.

The chain has TRBV13 and TRBJ1-1; the match to TRBD1 covers 12 bases. Looked up from germline, CDR1 is PRHDT and CDR2 is FYEKMQ (reference sequence). CDR3 length equals 18 residues. V lost 6 bases to trimming and J lost 3 bases; unmatched junction nucleotides: 14. CDR3 region: CASRITGTGGGWDTEAFF. The CDR3 region has the DNA TGTGCCAGCAGAATTACCGGGACAGGGGGCGGATGGGACACTGAAGCTTTCTTT.

The rearrangement links TRBV7-2 to TRBJ1-1; D possibly corresponds to TRBD1 (6 bases). V shed 1 base and J shed 6 bases, with 18 bases lying between them. Germline CDR1 is SGHTA and CDR2 is FQGNSA. This CDR3 contains 16 residues. In DNA form, the CDR3 reads TGTGCCAGCAGCTTAGGGTCACAGGGTATAAGCGCTGAAGCTTTCTTT. Its protein product is CASSLGSQGISAEAFF. Based on the CDR3 plus reference TRBV7-2 and TRBJ1-1, the full variable domain is GAGVSQSPSNKVTEKGKDVELRCDPISGHTALYWYRQSLGQGLEFLIYFQGNSAPDKSGLPSDRFSAERTGGSVSTLTIQRTQQEDSAVYLCASSLGSQGISAEAFFGQGTRLTVV.

This CDR3 reads CASHGTASGNTIYF. The CDR3 DNA reads TGTGCCAGTCATGGGACAGCCTCTGGAAACACCATATATTTT. The chain employs TRBV19 and TRBJ1-3, with 7 bases fitting TRBD1. From germline, CDR1 is LNHDA and CDR2 SQIVND (reference sequence). Trimming took 8 bases from V and 0 from J; bases not matched to a gene: 4. The CDR3 sequence is 14 residues long.

CDR3 in amino acids: CASSDAGFNEQFF. In nucleotides, the CDR3 is TGTGCCAGCAGCGACGCAGGGTTCAATGAGCAGTTCTTC. This chain uses TRBV9 with TRBJ2-1; tentatively, D is TRBD1 (5 bases). The germline CDR1 and CDR2 sequences are SGDLS and YYNGEE. Trimming cost V 3 bases and J 6 bases, with 10 bases left between them. The CDR3 sequence is 13 residues long.